The 26 T cell receptor beta chains given below trace back to one sample, sequenced in a study of immune aging and cytomegalovirus after organ transplant. Time point indicated: five sample-tagged time points from pre-transplant (day -1) to day 368 post-transplant, pooled. BD Rhapsody targeted mRNA and AbSeq chemistry was used for microwell cell capture and library preparation. TCRdb re-analysed the single-cell sequencing reads in MiXCR, keeping a single row per CDR3 protein. Of 20,000 or so distinct CDR3 sequences listed, just over 35% are singletons. Their antigen targets remain unknown. Sequenced material: CMV peptide-activated CD4+ and CD8+ T cells sorted from blood, taken at five time points, pooled. Subset reported: sorted CD8+CD137+ and CD4+CD154+ T cells after 12 to 13 h CMV IE-1 peptide stimulation. The origin of the receptors is a female donor who had a heart transplant and CMV viremia.

This clonotype was counted at least ten times. The J gene is TRBJ1-1, the V gene TRBV9; D is uncertain. This CDR3 is built from 11 residues. V was trimmed by 2 bases and J by 3 bases, leaving 2 bases between them. Germline CDR1 SGDLS, CDR2 YYNGEE. The CDR3 spells CASSVDTEAFF. In DNA form, the CDR3 reads TGTGCCAGCAGCGTTGACACTGAAGCTTTCTTT.

This clonotype showed up just a few times. A single base separates this from a much larger clone, so it may be a read error. The CDR3 end shows no conserved phenylalanine or tryptophan, and so a read error is likely. It is unclear where the CDR3 begins or ends on the DNA, so no DNA is shown, and the CDR3 is as TCRdb lists it. The gene calls are TRBV28 and TRBJ1-3; the table names TRBD1, a call not compared with the DNA. Germline V gene lookup returns CDR1 MDHEN and CDR2 SYDVKM. The CDR3 contains 14 residues when both ends are counted. The CDR3 sequence is CATSNDRVGNTVYL.

This chain uses TRBV5-1 with TRBJ1-1; 8 bases align to TRBD1. Losses at the gene ends were 0 bases for V and 4 bases for J; bases not matched to a gene: 8. The CDR3 has 16 residues. CDR1 is SGHRS, CDR2 YFSETQ, per germline. The CDR3 DNA sequence: TGCGCCAGCAGCTTGGGCAGGACAGGGCCGAGCACTGAAGCTTTCTTT. Translated: CASSLGRTGPSTEAFF.

This clonotype was picked up many times. The V and J genes are TRBV29-1 and TRBJ2-2, with D unresolved. The CDR3 runs to 12 residues. The germline gives CDR1 SQVTM, CDR2 ANQGSEA. V was pared by 7 bases and J by 1 base, with 7 bases between. CDR3 coding DNA: TGCAGCGCGGAACAGAACACCGGGGAGCTGTTTTTT. Encoded protein: CSAEQNTGELFF.

This clonotype was counted once. The chain links TRBV28 to TRBJ1-2; 9 bases map to TRBD1. From germline, CDR1 is MDHEN and CDR2 SYDVKM. This CDR3 has 16 residues. V lost 5 bases to trimming and J lost 6 bases; unmatched junction nucleotides: 13. CDR3 protein: CASSVARTGAFHGYTF. DNA of the CDR3: TGTGCCAGCAGTGTAGCCAGGACAGGGGCGTTCCATGGCTACACCTTC.

The CDR3 DNA sequence: TGTGCCAGCACCAAACCGGGCCCGGCAGGTTCCTACGAGCAGTACTTC. The encoded protein is CASTKPGPAGSYEQYF. The J gene is TRBJ2-7, the V gene TRBV5-4; D gene ambiguous. Trimming cost V 6 bases and J 1 base, with 20 bases left between them. Germline-derived CDR1 and CDR2 are SGHNT and YYREEE (reference sequence). This CDR3 is 16 amino acids long.

The chain links TRBV6-1 to TRBJ2-1; 8 nucleotides agree with TRBD2. The junction had 14 bases not matched to a gene; V was cut back by 6 bases and J by 1 base. This CDR3 spans 18 amino acids. Germline loops: CDR1 MNHNS, CDR2 SASEGT. The DNA of the CDR3 is TGTGCCAGCAGGCCAACTGGGGTAGCGGGGAGGTCCTACAATGAGCAGTTCTTC. Residues: CASRPTGVAGRSYNEQFF.

In this sample, this clonotype turned up a few times. CDR3 protein: CASSFSRATNEKLFF. CDR3 nucleotides: TGCGCCAGCAGCTTCAGCAGAGCAACTAATGAAAAACTGTTTTTT. The chain combines TRBV5-1 with TRBJ1-4; D unclear. Germline CDR1 SGHRS, CDR2 YFSETQ. Trimming took off 2 bases at V and 0 bases at J, with 8 bases between the two ends. This CDR3 has 15 amino acids.

This clonotype was seen ten or more times. The chain joins TRBV2 to TRBJ1-2; 9 bases line up with TRBD1. Trimming took 6 bases from V and 5 from J; bases not matched to a gene: 7. Germline V CDR1 and CDR2: SNHLY, FYNNEI. This CDR3 has 14 residues. In DNA, the CDR3 is TGTGCCAGCAGGCTACAGGGGGCAACTTATGGCTACACCTTC. Protein sequence: CASRLQGATYGYTF.

The V gene is TRBV12-3 or TRBV12-4, the J gene TRBJ1-1; maybe TRBD1 (5 bases). V gave up 6 bases and J gave up 4 bases, with 12 bases separating them. This CDR3 comprises 13 residues. CDR3 in amino acids: CASSSGPSTEAFF. The CDR3 DNA is TGTGCCAGCAGCTCGGGACCCTCCACTGAAGCTTTCTTT.

The genes are TRBV28 and TRBJ1-5; 7 nucleotides align to TRBD1. CDR3 length: 14 residues. Germline V CDR1 and CDR2: MDHEN, SYDVKM. With V trimmed by 4 bases and J by 7 bases, 7 bases remained unmatched. The CDR3 loop reads CASSSRQGAQPQHF. CDR3 nucleotide sequence: TGTGCCAGCAGTTCCCGACAGGGAGCACAGCCCCAGCATTTT. The full variable domain, with the rest looked up from reference TRBV28 and TRBJ1-5, is DVKVTQSSRYLVKRTGEKVFLECVQDMDHENMFWYRQDPGLGLRLIYFSYDVKMKEKGDIPEGYSVSREKKERFSLILESASTNQTSMYLCASSSRQGAQPQHFGDGTRLSIL.

This clonotype was detected a few times. The chain carries TRBV19 and TRBJ1-1; D might be TRBD1 (5 bases). The CDR3 is 16 amino acids. V lost 4 bases and J 0 bases, leaving 15 bases between the germline ends. Germline CDR1 and CDR2: LNHDA and SQIVND (reference sequence). The CDR3 here is CASSKGREGLNTEAFF. The DNA of the CDR3 is TGTGCCAGTAGTAAGGGGCGCGAGGGCCTGAACACTGAAGCTTTCTTT.

The chain carries TRBV28 and TRBJ2-4, with TRBD2 as a possible D gene (5 bases). The CDR3 loop spans 14 amino acids. V was pared by 2 bases and J by 7 bases, with 12 bases between. Germline assignment: CDR1 MDHEN and CDR2 SYDVKM. CDR3 DNA sequence: TGTGCCAGCAGTTTAACGGGGTTGAAGAACATTCAGTACTTC. Translation: CASSLTGLKNIQYF.

The V call is TRBV12-3 or TRBV12-4, the J call TRBJ1-4; D unresolved. This CDR3 spans 11 amino acids. V lost 7 bases to trimming and J lost 4 bases, with 4 bases between them. CDR3 DNA sequence: TGTGCCAGCAACAGTAATGAAAAACTGTTTTTT. Amino acid sequence: CASNSNEKLFF.

This clonotype has at least ten counts. The rearrangement links TRBV20-1 to TRBJ1-3; no firm D call. Looked up from germline, CDR1 is DFQATT and CDR2 is SNEGSKA (reference sequence). This CDR3 has 11 residues. Trimming removed 5 bases at V and 8 bases at J, with 10 bases between. In DNA form, the CDR3 reads TGCAGTGCTGGCCCCCTTCACACCATATATTTT. Its protein product is CSAGPLHTIYF.

Worth noting for this clonotype: A much bigger clone sits one base away, suggesting this may be a read error. V gene TRBV6-2 or TRBV6-3 combines with J gene TRBJ2-1; D is possibly TRBD1 (5 bases). The CDR3 covers 12 residues. CDR1 is MNHEY and CDR2 is SVGEGT in the germline V gene. V lost 2 bases and J 11 bases, leaving 10 bases between the germline ends. The CDR3 DNA sequence: TGTGCCAGCAGTTACAGGAACAGGAAGCAGTTCTTC. It specifies CASSYRNRKQFF.

Notes on this clonotype: A far larger clone is off by one base, so a read error is likely. The chain uses TRBV28 and TRBJ2-1; D is perhaps TRBD1 or TRBD2 (5 bases each). Germline lookup yields CDR1 MDHEN and CDR2 SYDVKM. The CDR3 contains 13 residues. CDR3 loop: CASSLSGTHEQSF. DNA for the CDR3: TGTGCCAGCAGTTTATCCGGGACCCATGAGCAGTCCTTC.

The chain links TRBV9 to TRBJ2-2; D ambiguous. The CDR3 length is 14 residues. V was pared by 0 bases and J by 2 bases, with 5 bases between. Germline V gives CDR1 SGDLS, CDR2 YYNGEE. CDR3 amino acids: CASSVGLNTGELFF. The DNA of the CDR3 is TGTGCCAGCAGCGTAGGGCTTAACACCGGGGAGCTGTTTTTT.

This clonotype has a count of ten or more. The CDR3 is CASRFRNTEAFF. The CDR3 bases are TGTGCCAGCAGGTTTCGCAACACTGAAGCTTTCTTT. J is TRBJ1-1 and V is TRBV5-6; no definite D call. Trimming took off 5 bases at V and 2 bases at J, with 7 bases between the two ends. Germline V gene sequence: CDR1 SGHDT, CDR2 YYEEEE. CDR3 length: 12 residues.

The chain uses TRBV5-1 and TRBJ2-3; D remains ambiguous. The CDR3 has 12 residues. Germline V gene data show CDR1 as SGHRS and CDR2 as YFSETQ. V was pared by 4 bases and J by 4 bases, with 7 bases between. The CDR3 DNA reads as TGCGCCAGCAGCGTTGTCCCAGATACGCAGTATTTT. It translates to CASSVVPDTQYF.

The table lists this clonotype with a few counts. The chain has TRBV11-1 and TRBJ2-2; D gene unclear. The CDR3 loop spans 15 amino acids. V was clipped by 5 bases and J by 2 bases, with 12 bases between them. Germline V gene data show CDR1 as SGHAT and CDR2 as FQDESV (reference sequence). Here the CDR3 DNA reads TGTGCCAGCAGCCAGGACGGCCTCAACACCGGGGAGCTGTTTTTT. Translated, it gives CASSQDGLNTGELFF. Filled out from reference TRBV11-1 and TRBJ2-2, the complete variable domain reads EAEVAQSPRYKITEKSQAVAFWCDPISGHATLYWYRQILGQGPELLVQFQDESVVDDSQLPKDRFSAERLKGVDSTLKIQPAELGDSAMYLCASSQDGLNTGELFFGEGSRLTVL.

About this clonotype: Relative to the germline gene, one junction end is altered; a read error may explain this. The V gene is TRBV5-1, the J gene TRBJ1-1, with TRBD1 matching over 7 bases. Germline V gene lookup returns CDR1 SGHRS and CDR2 YFSETQ. This CDR3 spans 14 amino acids. The chain's CDR3 is CASSLGGQNTEAPF. As DNA, the CDR3 is TGCGCCAGCAGCTTGGGGGGACAGAACACTGAAGCTCCCTTT.

This clonotype appeared many times. V and J are TRBV19 and TRBJ2-1, with 9 bases fitting TRBD1. V lost 6 bases and J lost 4; bases outside the gene matches: 4. The CDR3 runs to 14 residues. CDR1 and CDR2 from the germline V gene are LNHDA and SQIVND (reference sequence). The CDR3 sequence is CASSRDRVYNEQFF. In DNA, the CDR3 is TGTGCCAGTAGCCGGGACAGGGTATACAATGAGCAGTTCTTC.

The chain recombines TRBV7-9 with TRBJ1-6; D remains ambiguous. Germline V lookup: CDR1 SEHNR, CDR2 FQNEAQ (reference sequence). V was clipped by 4 bases and J by 10 bases, with 8 bases between them. The CDR3 has 12 amino acids. The CDR3 DNA is TGTGCCAGCAGCTCCGGCGGATCACCCCTCCACTTT. This codes for CASSSGGSPLHF.

At least ten counts were recorded for this clonotype. CDR3 sequence (DNA): TGTGCCAGCAGTGCCCGCGGCTATGGCTACACCTTC. Translation gives CASSARGYGYTF. The chain has TRBV6-1 and TRBJ1-2; no firm D call. Germline V lookup: CDR1 MNHNS, CDR2 SASEGT. This CDR3 spans 12 amino acids. Between the trimmed V and J ends, which lost 4 bases and 4 bases, there was a span of 7 bases.

This clonotype was counted at least ten times. CDR3 DNA sequence: TGTGCCAGCAAACTGACTGTGGGGCAAGAGACCCAGTACTTC. Translating it yields CASKLTVGQETQYF. The chain couples TRBV2 to TRBJ2-5; D ambiguous. There are 14 residues in the CDR3. Trimming pared 7 bases from V and 2 bases from J, leaving 14 bases between. The germline CDR1 and CDR2 sequences are SNHLY and FYNNEI.